A selection of T cell receptor beta chains follows, all from one sample in a study of CD8+ T cells in alopecia areata. TCRdb's table, derived via immunoSEQ multiplex PCR, lists solely in-frame clones and lacks some. The sample shows about 110,000 clones, 58% of them seen only once. Sequencing was performed on NKG2D-low CD8+ T cells sorted from blood. These receptors originate from a human donor with alopecia areata. Both conserved end residues are part of each CDR3. The order of the fields is V gene, clone size, J gene, D gene, CDR3 DNA, CDR3 protein. D genes are given only for firm matches. Size tells how often a clone was seen (once, few, many) or the class of an expanded clone, and some rows leave it out.

v_call: TRBV2
clone_size: few
j_call: TRBJ1-1
d_call: TRBD1
cdr3_nt: TGTGCCAGCAGTGAATGGACAGGGGGGCTGAGAAACACTGAAGCTTTCTTT
cdr3_aa: CASSEWTGGLRNTEAFF

v_call: TRBV29-1
clone_size: NA
j_call: TRBJ2-5
d_call: NA
cdr3_nt: TGCAGCGTTGAAAGGTTGCAAGAGACCCAGTACTTC
cdr3_aa: CSVERLQETQYF

v_call: TRBV28
clone_size: few
j_call: TRBJ2-1
d_call: TRBD2
cdr3_nt: TGTGCCAGCAGTCCGGGACTAGCGGGAGCCCCCTTCTACAATGAGCAGTTCTTC
cdr3_aa: CASSPGLAGAPFYNEQFF

v_call: TRBV5-1
clone_size: NA
j_call: TRBJ1-1
d_call: NA
cdr3_nt: TGCGCCAGCAGCTCCGCTGGTGGGGGGAACACTGAAGCTTTCTTT
cdr3_aa: CASSSAGGGNTEAFF

v_call: TRBV19
clone_size: NA
j_call: TRBJ2-1
d_call: NA
cdr3_nt: TGTGCCAGTAGCGACAGGCCCAGCTCCTACAATGAGCAGTTCTTC
cdr3_aa: CASSDRPSSYNEQFF

v_call: TRBV14
clone_size: few
j_call: TRBJ2-7
d_call: NA
cdr3_nt: TGTGCCAGCAGCCAAGATGTCAGGGCCGAGCAGTACTTC
cdr3_aa: CASSQDVRAEQYF

v_call: TRBV5-1
clone_size: NA
j_call: TRBJ2-7
d_call: NA
cdr3_nt: TGCGCCAGCAGCTTGGTCCGCTACGAGCAGTACTTC
cdr3_aa: CASSLVRYEQYF

v_call: TRBV7-9
clone_size: few
j_call: TRBJ2-3
d_call: TRBD1
cdr3_nt: TGTGCCAGCAGCTCGCAACAGGGGCCGAGCACAGATACGCAGTATTTT
cdr3_aa: CASSSQQGPSTDTQYF

v_call: TRBV6-1
clone_size: NA
j_call: TRBJ2-2
d_call: NA
cdr3_nt: TGTGCCAGCAGTGAATGGGGGGGGGAGCTGTTTTTT
cdr3_aa: CASSEWGGELFF

v_call: TRBV9
clone_size: NA
j_call: TRBJ2-3
d_call: TRBD1
cdr3_nt: TGTGCCAGCAGCGTAGTTGCAGGGGGCGCCTCAGATACGCAGTATTTT
cdr3_aa: CASSVVAGGASDTQYF

v_call: TRBV6-6
clone_size: NA
j_call: TRBJ2-1
d_call: NA
cdr3_nt: TGTGCCAGCAAGGAGGGTTCCTACAATGAGCAGTTCTTC
cdr3_aa: CASKEGSYNEQFF

v_call: TRBV6-1
clone_size: NA
j_call: TRBJ2-7
d_call: NA
cdr3_nt: TGTGCCAGCAGGCCCCGCAGGGGTACTGCCGAGCAGTACTTC
cdr3_aa: CASRPRRGTAEQYF

v_call: TRBV5-1
clone_size: NA
j_call: TRBJ2-7
d_call: NA
cdr3_nt: TGCGCCAGCAGCTTGAGGGGCGCTGGCTCCCACGAGCAGTACTTC
cdr3_aa: CASSLRGAGSHEQYF

v_call: TRBV7-9
clone_size: NA
j_call: TRBJ2-7
d_call: NA
cdr3_nt: TGTGCCACCCCTGTAGAGGGAGGTTCCTACGAGCAGTACTTC
cdr3_aa: CATPVEGGSYEQYF

v_call: TRBV7-8
clone_size: NA
j_call: TRBJ2-1
d_call: NA
cdr3_nt: TGTGCCAGCAGCTTAGGCGGAGGACAGCCGTCCTACAATGAGCAGTTCTTC
cdr3_aa: CASSLGGGQPSYNEQFF

v_call: TRBV2
clone_size: NA
j_call: TRBJ1-1
d_call: TRBD1
cdr3_nt: TGTGCCAGCAAGGGACAGGCTAACACTGAAGCTTTCTTT
cdr3_aa: CASKGQANTEAFF

v_call: TRBV29-1
clone_size: NA
j_call: TRBJ1-3
d_call: TRBD1
cdr3_nt: TGCAGCGTCGACTCAGGGGGGTTGGGAAACACCATATATTTT
cdr3_aa: CSVDSGGLGNTIYF

v_call: TRBV28
clone_size: NA
j_call: TRBJ2-5
d_call: NA
cdr3_nt: TGTGCCAGCAGTTTTCTAGCTGGGGGCCAAGAGACCCAGTACTTC
cdr3_aa: CASSFLAGGQETQYF

v_call: TRBV28
clone_size: NA
j_call: TRBJ2-7
d_call: NA
cdr3_nt: TGTGCCAGCAGTTTACAAGTGTCACCCTACTACGAGCAGTACTTC
cdr3_aa: CASSLQVSPYYEQYF

v_call: TRBV6-4
clone_size: NA
j_call: TRBJ2-1
d_call: NA
cdr3_nt: TGTGCCAGCGAAAACAGGGCCCGGTACAATGAGCAGTTCTTC
cdr3_aa: CASENRARYNEQFF

v_call: TRBV5-1
clone_size: NA
j_call: TRBJ1-1
d_call: NA
cdr3_nt: TGCGCCAGCAGCCAATATAGATCGACGGACACTGAAGCTTTCTTT
cdr3_aa: CASSQYRSTDTEAFF

v_call: TRBV9
clone_size: NA
j_call: TRBJ2-3
d_call: NA
cdr3_nt: TGTGCCAGCAGCGTAGATGGGGGAACAGATACGCAGTATTTT
cdr3_aa: CASSVDGGTDTQYF

v_call: TRBV9
clone_size: NA
j_call: TRBJ1-1
d_call: TRBD1
cdr3_nt: TGTGCCAGCAGCGTAGGGACAGGGAACACTGAAGCTTTCTTT
cdr3_aa: CASSVGTGNTEAFF

v_call: TRBV7-2
clone_size: NA
j_call: TRBJ2-1
d_call: NA
cdr3_nt: TGTGCCAGCAGGCGATCCCCCCCCTACAATGAGCAGTTCTTC
cdr3_aa: CASRRSPPYNEQFF

v_call: TRBV2
clone_size: NA
j_call: TRBJ2-2
d_call: TRBD1
cdr3_nt: TGTGCCAGCAGCATTGGACAGGGCGCGACCGGGGAGCTGTTTTTT
cdr3_aa: CASSIGQGATGELFF

v_call: TRBV6-1
clone_size: few
j_call: TRBJ2-4
d_call: NA
cdr3_nt: TGTGCCAGCAGTGTCCGGGCCCAATCATATGGGGCCAAAAACATTCAGTACTTC
cdr3_aa: CASSVRAQSYGAKNIQYF

v_call: TRBV7-3
clone_size: NA
j_call: TRBJ1-5
d_call: TRBD1
cdr3_nt: TGTGCCAGCAGCTTTCGATCACAGGGGCTTAATCAGCCCCAGCATTTT
cdr3_aa: CASSFRSQGLNQPQHF

v_call: TRBV5-1
clone_size: few
j_call: TRBJ2-3
d_call: NA
cdr3_nt: TGCGCCAGCAGCTTGGACCCGGTTCCAGATACGCAGTATTTT
cdr3_aa: CASSLDPVPDTQYF

v_call: TRBV27
clone_size: NA
j_call: TRBJ2-5
d_call: NA
cdr3_nt: TGTGCCAGCAGTTTAAGCCTAAGCTACACTAAAGAGACCCAGTACTTC
cdr3_aa: CASSLSLSYTKETQYF

v_call: TRBV7-8
clone_size: NA
j_call: TRBJ1-2
d_call: NA
cdr3_nt: TGTGCCAGCAGCTTAGGCGACTCGCAGGGACACTATGGCTACACCTTC
cdr3_aa: CASSLGDSQGHYGYTF

v_call: TRBV30
clone_size: NA
j_call: TRBJ2-1
d_call: NA
cdr3_nt: TGTGCCTGGAGTGGGTTGAATGAGCAGTTCTTC
cdr3_aa: CAWSGLNEQFF

v_call: TRBV5-1
clone_size: NA
j_call: TRBJ1-2
d_call: NA
cdr3_nt: TGCGCCAGCAACTACTACACCTTC
cdr3_aa: CASNYYTF

v_call: TRBV5-6
clone_size: NA
j_call: TRBJ2-3
d_call: NA
cdr3_nt: TGTGCCAGCAGCCACGGTGTGAAAGGTTCCACAGATACGCAGTATTTT
cdr3_aa: CASSHGVKGSTDTQYF

v_call: TRBV29-1
clone_size: few
j_call: TRBJ2-5
d_call: NA
cdr3_nt: TGCAGCGTTGGAGGCTCCGGACTGCAAGAGACCCAGTACTTC
cdr3_aa: CSVGGSGLQETQYF

v_call: TRBV5-4
clone_size: NA
j_call: TRBJ1-1
d_call: NA
cdr3_nt: TGTGCCAGCAGCTTGGACCCTCCGTCGATGAACACTGAAGCTTTCTTT
cdr3_aa: CASSLDPPSMNTEAFF

v_call: TRBV7-6
clone_size: NA
j_call: TRBJ2-7
d_call: NA
cdr3_nt: TGTGCCAGCAGCTATCTCGACGGTGGCTACGAGCAGTACTTC
cdr3_aa: CASSYLDGGYEQYF

v_call: TRBV4-1
clone_size: few
j_call: TRBJ1-2
d_call: NA
cdr3_nt: TGCGCCAGCAGCCAAGGTTTGGGATCCGTTGGCTACACCTTC
cdr3_aa: CASSQGLGSVGYTF

v_call: TRBV6-5
clone_size: NA
j_call: TRBJ2-1
d_call: NA
cdr3_nt: TGTGCCAGCAGTTACTCGGGAGGTAGCTCCTACAATGAGCAGTTCTTC
cdr3_aa: CASSYSGGSSYNEQFF

v_call: TRBV27
clone_size: NA
j_call: TRBJ2-6
d_call: NA
cdr3_nt: TGTGCCAGCAGTCTGGGAGGTGGGGCCAACGTCCTGACTTTC
cdr3_aa: CASSLGGGANVLTF

v_call: TRBV27
clone_size: NA
j_call: TRBJ2-5
d_call: TRBD1
cdr3_nt: TGTGCCAGCAGTTTCTGGACAGGGAAGAGAGAGACCCAGTACTTC
cdr3_aa: CASSFWTGKRETQYF

v_call: TRBV5-6
clone_size: NA
j_call: TRBJ2-3
d_call: NA
cdr3_nt: TGTGCCAGCAGCTACCGGGACACGGGGAATATTAGGGATACGCAGTATTTT
cdr3_aa: CASSYRDTGNIRDTQYF

v_call: TRBV30
clone_size: few
j_call: TRBJ1-2
d_call: NA
cdr3_nt: TGTGCCTGGAGTTCGGAGAAAAACGACTATGGCTACACCTTC
cdr3_aa: CAWSSEKNDYGYTF

v_call: TRBV7-9
clone_size: NA
j_call: TRBJ2-2
d_call: TRBD1
cdr3_nt: TGTGCCAGCTCACAGGGGTTAGGGGAGCTGTTTTTT
cdr3_aa: CASSQGLGELFF

v_call: TRBV28
clone_size: few
j_call: TRBJ2-2
d_call: TRBD2
cdr3_nt: TGTGCCAGCGCCACCCCAGGGAGGGGGAACACCGGGGAGCTGTTTTTT
cdr3_aa: CASATPGRGNTGELFF

v_call: TRBV29-1
clone_size: NA
j_call: TRBJ2-5
d_call: NA
cdr3_nt: TGCAGCGTTGATTCCCGCCCGGGGGCTCCGTACCAAGAGACCCAGTACTTC
cdr3_aa: CSVDSRPGAPYQETQYF

v_call: TRBV7-9
clone_size: NA
j_call: TRBJ2-1
d_call: TRBD2
cdr3_nt: TGTGCCAGCTGGTGGGCTAGCGGAGCCTACAATGAGCAGTTCTTC
cdr3_aa: CASWWASGAYNEQFF

v_call: TRBV10-3
clone_size: NA
j_call: TRBJ2-2
d_call: NA
cdr3_nt: TGTGCCATCAGTGACTTACCGATGAACACCGGGGAGCTGTTTTTT
cdr3_aa: CAISDLPMNTGELFF

v_call: TRBV27
clone_size: NA
j_call: TRBJ2-1
d_call: TRBD1
cdr3_nt: TGTGCCAGCACCACAGGGGCCGGTCACAATGAGCAGTTCTTC
cdr3_aa: CASTTGAGHNEQFF

v_call: TRBV9
clone_size: NA
j_call: TRBJ2-1
d_call: TRBD2
cdr3_nt: TGTGCCAGCAGCGATGGACTAGCGGGAGATGAGCAGTTCTTC
cdr3_aa: CASSDGLAGDEQFF

v_call: TRBV5-1
clone_size: few
j_call: TRBJ1-2
d_call: TRBD1
cdr3_nt: TGCGCCAGCAGCTTCCGGGACAGGGTTAGAACTAACTATGGCTACACCTTC
cdr3_aa: CASSFRDRVRTNYGYTF

v_call: TRBV7-6
clone_size: few
j_call: TRBJ1-5
d_call: NA
cdr3_nt: TGTGCCAGCAGCTTAGCGGGAATCAATCAGCCCCAGCATTTT
cdr3_aa: CASSLAGINQPQHF

v_call: TRBV2
clone_size: NA
j_call: TRBJ2-7
d_call: TRBD2
cdr3_nt: TGTGCCAGAGGACGAAGGACTAGCGGGATTGAGTACGAGCAGTACTTC
cdr3_aa: CARGRRTSGIEYEQYF

v_call: TRBV18
clone_size: many
j_call: TRBJ1-2
d_call: NA
cdr3_nt: TGTGCCAGCTCACCGTACGGGCCCAACTATGGCTACACCTTC
cdr3_aa: CASSPYGPNYGYTF

v_call: TRBV28
clone_size: NA
j_call: TRBJ2-6
d_call: NA
cdr3_nt: TGTGCCAGCAGGCGAGGGGCCGGGGCCAACGTCCTGACTTTC
cdr3_aa: CASRRGAGANVLTF

v_call: TRBV10-3
clone_size: NA
j_call: TRBJ2-2
d_call: NA
cdr3_nt: TGTGCCATCAGGACAGGCACCGGGGAGCTGTTTTTT
cdr3_aa: CAIRTGTGELFF

v_call: TRBV27
clone_size: NA
j_call: TRBJ2-7
d_call: NA
cdr3_nt: TGTGCCAGCAGCCTAGACGTGGCAGGGTACAACGAGCAGTACTTC
cdr3_aa: CASSLDVAGYNEQYF

v_call: TRBV7-9
clone_size: NA
j_call: TRBJ1-1
d_call: TRBD1
cdr3_nt: TGTGCCACAGGACAGGGCGGCACTGAAGCTTTCTTT
cdr3_aa: CATGQGGTEAFF

v_call: TRBV28
clone_size: NA
j_call: TRBJ2-5
d_call: NA
cdr3_nt: TGTGCCAGCAGCGAGGGACTGCTCCAAGAGACCCAGTACTTC
cdr3_aa: CASSEGLLQETQYF

v_call: TRBV5-4
clone_size: NA
j_call: TRBJ2-7
d_call: TRBD2
cdr3_nt: TGTGCCAGCAGCAGTACCGATACCGTTGCAGCGGGAGGCCGATACGAGCAGTACTTC
cdr3_aa: CASSSTDTVAAGGRYEQYF

v_call: TRBV19
clone_size: few
j_call: TRBJ2-7
d_call: TRBD1
cdr3_nt: TGTGCCAGTAGAACCCGGGACAGGGGTTACGAGCAGTACTTC
cdr3_aa: CASRTRDRGYEQYF